This T cell receptor (beta chain) derives from a study of CD8 T cells in Susac syndrome. Matching for age and sex applied to the controls, who were healthy donors. TEMRA cells were FACS-enriched, unlike CD8+ and CD4+ T cells, which were negatively isolated. Deletions cut 6 bases from V and 3 bases from J, with 9 bases between. Germline V CDR1 and CDR2: SNHLY, FYNNEI. There are 13 residues in the CDR3. RNA totalling about 0.45 to 1 ug underwent reverse transcription with random hexamers. TCRdb reanalysed the immunoSEQ multiplex PCR reads using MiXCR and keeps one entry per CDR3 protein. Found here are 100,000 to 150,000 distinct CDR3 sequences, around 96% of them singletons; the top ten hold over 0.07%.

The chain has TRBV2 and TRBJ2-1; D gene ambiguous. This sequence was found in a human donor in good health. The material sequenced was CD4+ T cells from PBMCs. The CDR3: CASSQQVYNEQFF. The CDR3 nucleotides are TGTGCCAGCAGCCAGCAGGTCTACAATGAGCAGTTCTTC.